Given below is one TCR beta chain in context. Its target is unknown. The data were taken from a study of T-cell memory formation after mild COVID-19. General observations from the study: Day 15 to 85 contracting clones showed balanced CD4/CD8; later expanders leaned CD4+. CD4+ contracting clones lay mainly in CM and EM, CD8+ ones in EMRA.

Amplification by 5'RACE using constant-segment primers produced TCR alpha and TCR beta cDNA libraries that carried sample barcodes and UMIs. Via MiXCR, TCRdb re-called the 5' RACE reads, giving one row per CDR3 protein. Seen here are 380,000 or so distinct CDR3 sequences, 14% observed once, and the top ten hold roughly 22%. Trimming pared 6 bases from V and 4 bases from J, leaving 12 bases between. The CDR3 totals 13 residues. The sequence derives from a man between 18 and 29 years old who had mild COVID-19 (a few samples of this study predate the infection). Cell type and time point are not known. The gene calls are TRBV12-3 or TRBV12-4 and TRBJ1-2; no clear D. The sequenced sample was PBMCs or a T cell subset sorted from them (not recorded which). CDR3 DNA: TGTGCCAGCAGCTTAACCCTCAGCTATGGCTACACCTTC. It encodes CASSLTLSYGYTF.